These T cell receptor beta chains were read from a single sample in a study of blood T cell repertoires in COVID-19. Profiling relied on immunoSEQ multiplex PCR, and the TCRdb table lists in-frame clones only, not all of them. The table records a few hundred thousand clones, approximately 86% of them present only once. Sequencing input: peripheral blood. Receptors were obtained from a human donor in a cohort sampled during active COVID-19. Both conserved end residues are part of each CDR3. A D gene is named only where the DNA matches it firmly. Size tells how often a clone was seen (once, few, many) or the class of an expanded clone, and some rows leave it out.

j_gene | v_gene | abundance | d_gene | CDR3nt | CDR3aa
TRBJ1-5 | TRBV6-4 | NA | NA | TGTGCCAGCAGCCCCATACACGGGACAACAGCCGGAGGAAATCAGCCCCAGCATTTT | CASSPIHGTTAGGNQPQHF
TRBJ1-4 | TRBV24-1 | NA | TRBD1 | TGTGCCACCAGTGATTCCAGGGGGCGATTTGAAAAACTGTTTTTT | CATSDSRGRFEKLFF
TRBJ2-2 | TRBV7-9 | NA | TRBD2 | TGTGCCAGCAGCTTAGATGGGACTAGCGGCCAGAACACCGGGGAGCTGTTTTTT | CASSLDGTSGQNTGELFF
TRBJ2-5 | TRBV24-1 | NA | TRBD1 | TGTGCCACCAGTGATCCAGCTGGACAGGGAAGCCAAGAGACCCAGTACTTC | CATSDPAGQGSQETQYF
TRBJ2-1 | TRBV5-1 | NA | TRBD1 | TGCGCCAGCAGCTTGGTCGGGACAGGGGACAATGAGCAGTTCTTC | CASSLVGTGDNEQFF
TRBJ1-1 | TRBV29-1 | NA | NA | TGCAGTACTTCCGAGAACACTGAAGCTTTCTTT | CSTSENTEAFF
TRBJ1-2 | TRBV5-1 | NA | TRBD1 | TGCGCCAGCAGCCTGGGACAGACGTATGGCTACACCTTC | CASSLGQTYGYTF
TRBJ2-3 | TRBV5-1 | once | TRBD2 | TGCGCCAGCAGCTTGTTTATAACTAGCGGAACAGATACGCAGTATTTT | CASSLFITSGTDTQYF
TRBJ2-2 | TRBV15 | NA | NA | TGTGCCACCAGCAGAGTTGGCAGATCGATCGGGGAGCTGTTTTTT | CATSRVGRSIGELFF
TRBJ1-2 | TRBV28 | NA | NA | TGTGCCAGCAGTGGACACAACTATGGCTACACCTTC | CASSGHNYGYTF
TRBJ2-1 | TRBV30 | NA | NA | TGTGCCTGGGCAGGGTCCACCTACAATGAGCAGTTCTTC | CAWAGSTYNEQFF
TRBJ1-2 | TRBV2 | NA | TRBD1 | TGTGCCAGCAGTGCGGGACAGGGGGTTTACGGCTACACCTTC | CASSAGQGVYGYTF
TRBJ2-5 | TRBV3-1/TRBV3-2 | NA | NA | TGTGCCAGCAGCCAAGATGCTCGCAGGGGAGAGACCCAGTACTTC | CASSQDARRGETQYF
TRBJ2-7 | TRBV2 | NA | NA | TGTGCCAGCAGTGTACCTAGTGTGTACGAGCAGTACTTC | CASSVPSVYEQYF
TRBJ2-7 | TRBV19 | NA | TRBD1 | TGTGCCAGTAGTACAGACAGGGATGGCGCCTACGAGCAGTACTTC | CASSTDRDGAYEQYF